A single T cell receptor beta chain is shown here with its context. Its antigen remains unknown. These data come from a study of cytomegalovirus exposure and HLA in healthy donors. V lost 6 bases to trimming and J lost 2 bases; unmatched junction nucleotides: 6. CDR1 is MNHNS and CDR2 is SASEGT in the germline V gene. The CDR3 contains 14 residues. 60 Vbeta and 13 Jbeta primers were used in PCR. Profiling relied on immunoSEQ multiplex PCR, and the TCRdb table lists in-frame clones only, not all of them. The data show approximately 240,000 clones, 77% seen once. Study-level points and caveats: Prior analysis indicated that the majority of TCR beta V segments exhibited productivity approximately 87% or approximately 30% of the time.

The sequenced sample consisted of PBMCs. This chain joins TRBV6-1 and TRBJ2-7, with 8 bases that match TRBD1. The receptor comes from a woman aged 55-70 years in good health and CMV-seropositive. CDR3 in DNA: TGTGCCAGCAGCCGTGACAGGGGTGCCTACGAGCAGTACTTC. Its protein product is CASSRDRGAYEQYF.